This section outlines one TCR beta chain sequence together with its context. These data come from a study of blood T cell repertoires in COVID-19. Overall study context: PBMCs, B-cell-depleted T cells, or T cells were the source of the cDNA or gDNA that made up the material.

This CDR3 spans 15 amino acids. Trimming removed 5 bases from V and 5 bases from J; junction bases left unmatched: 3. CDR1 is SNHLY, CDR2 FYNNEI, per germline. The authors' processing: Amplification from reference gene primers served as the basis for estimated nucleated cell counts. Profiled with immunoSEQ multiplex PCR; TCRdb holds only in-frame clones, not every one. That table gives V, J and clone size, and the DNA gave D and trimming. The sample has about 130,000 clones; roughly 88% are singletons. J is TRBJ2-3 and V is TRBV2; 14 bases align to TRBD2. The sample was peripheral blood. The TCR originated in a woman at least 80 years old with acute or convalescent COVID-19. The CDR3 reads CASSRLAGGLDTQYF. DNA of the CDR3: TGTGCCAGCAGTCGACTAGCGGGGGGGTTAGATACGCAGTATTTT.